These 24 T cell receptor beta chains were all obtained from the same sample, sequenced in a study of blood T cell repertoires in COVID-19. Only in-frame clones appear in the TCRdb table, and some are missing; sequencing was by immunoSEQ multiplex PCR. The table records about 52,000 clones, about 80% of them present only once. The sample was peripheral blood. Source of these receptors: a man aged 65 to 79 with active COVID-19.

The chain carries TRBV4-1 and TRBJ1-2; D might be TRBD1 (6 bases). Germline V gives CDR1 MGHRA, CDR2 YSYEKL. CDR3 size: 13 residues. Deletions cut 1 base from V and 7 bases from J, with 10 bases between. The CDR3 is CASSQVGGAGYTF. CDR3 DNA: TGCGCCAGCAGCCAAGTAGGGGGAGCTGGCTACACCTTC.

With regard to this clone: The same CDR3 can be traced to other DNA sequences in this sample. The rearrangement uses TRBV27 and TRBJ1-1; D is possibly TRBD1 (5 bases). Trimming shortened V by 2 bases and J by 1 base, and 5 bases separated the two germline ends. CDR3 length: 13 amino acids. CDR1 is MNHEY, CDR2 SMNVEV, per germline (reference sequence). CDR3 DNA: TGTGCCAGCAGTTTAACAGGGAACACTGAAGCTTTCTTT. Translating it yields CASSLTGNTEAFF.

Only one count was recorded for this clone. The V and J genes are TRBV4-2 and TRBJ2-3; 7 bases align to TRBD1. Trimming took 3 bases from V and 0 from J; bases not matched to a gene: 9. Germline V gene sequence: CDR1 LGHNA, CDR2 YNFKEQ. This CDR3 is 17 amino acids long. Written as DNA, the CDR3 is TGTGCCAGCAGCCATAACGTGGACAGGCCTAGCACAGATACGCAGTATTTT. Amino acid sequence: CASSHNVDRPSTDTQYF.

The chain has TRBV30 and TRBJ2-1, with unresolved D. Germline V gene data show CDR1 as GTSNPN and CDR2 as SVGIG (reference sequence). V dropped 1 base and J dropped 9 bases, with 13 bases sitting between them. This CDR3 has 13 residues. The CDR3 sequence is CAWSGHTPTEQFF. CDR3 bases: TGTGCCTGGAGTGGGCATACCCCCACTGAGCAGTTCTTC. The full variable domain, in which reference TRBV30 and TRBJ2-1 provide the parts outside the CDR3, is SQTIHQWPATLVQPVGSPLSLECTVEGTSNPNLYWYRQAAGRGLQLLFYSVGIGQISSEVPQNLSASRPQDRQFILSSKKLLLSDSGFYLCAWSGHTPTEQFFGPGTRLTVL.

The chain uses TRBV12-5 and TRBJ2-3; 8 nucleotides match TRBD2. The V segment lost 0 bases and the J segment 2 bases; nucleotides outside the gene matches: 10. Germline V CDR1 and CDR2: LGHNT, FRNRAP. This CDR3 spans 18 amino acids. The CDR3 sequence: CASGLVNTGGGTTDTQYF. CDR3 DNA: TGTGCTAGTGGTTTGGTAAACACCGGGGGGGGCACCACAGATACGCAGTATTTT.

This chain joins TRBV19 and TRBJ2-2; no clear D gene. CDR3 length: 12 amino acids. Germline-derived CDR1 and CDR2 are LNHDA and SQIVND (reference sequence). With 5 bases removed from V and 6 bases from J, the gap between germline ends came to 7 bases. The CDR3 here is CASSPSSGELFF. CDR3 coding DNA: TGTGCCAGTAGTCCTAGTTCCGGGGAGCTGTTTTTT.

The table lists this clone with a few counts. The rearrangement uses TRBV2 and TRBJ1-1; D call uncertain. Germline V CDR1 and CDR2: SNHLY, FYNNEI. The CDR3 totals 15 residues. V was clipped by 5 bases and J by 0 bases, with 13 bases between them. CDR3 DNA: TGTGCCAGCAGTTTTACCGCGATGATGAACACTGAAGCTTTCTTT. Translation gives CASSFTAMMNTEAFF.

Worth noting for this clone: This same CDR3 is encoded by further DNA sequences in the sample. The gene calls are TRBV6-2 or TRBV6-3 and TRBJ1-1, with D possibly matching TRBD1 (6 bases). Germline V gives CDR1 MNHEY, CDR2 SVGEGT. This CDR3 has 12 amino acids. The germline V and J ends were trimmed by 2 bases and 7 bases, with 8 bases remaining between them. The CDR3 DNA sequence: TGTGCCAGCAGTTACAGGGGGATTGAAGCTTTCTTT. Amino acid sequence: CASSYRGIEAFF.

The CDR3, as DNA: TGTGCCCCTCGTGGCTACACCTTC. It codes for CAPRGYTF. The gene calls are TRBV28 and TRBJ1-2; no firm D call. In germline, CDR1 is MDHEN, CDR2 SYDVKM. The CDR3 covers 8 residues. Trimming took 11 bases from V and 7 from J, leaving 5 bases between them.

Only a few counts were recorded for this clone. The rearrangement uses TRBV5-4 and TRBJ1-6; D is perhaps TRBD1 (6 bases). V was shortened by 0 bases and J by 10 bases, with 14 bases between the two germline ends. The germline CDR1 and CDR2 sequences are SGHNT and YYREEE (reference sequence). The CDR3 length is 15 residues. The DNA for the CDR3 is TGTGCCAGCAGCTTGGCCGGGACAACGGGGTCACCCCTCCACTTT. It yields the protein CASSLAGTTGSPLHF.

The chain carries TRBV7-9 and TRBJ2-3, with 16 positions matching TRBD2. This CDR3 is 17 amino acids long. Looked up from germline, CDR1 is SEHNR and CDR2 is FQNEAQ (reference sequence). V shed 6 bases, J shed 5 bases, and the junction held 8 bases outside the gene matches. CDR3 nucleotides: TGTGCCAGCAGAAAAGGGACTAGCGGGGGGGCCGGAGATACGCAGTATTTT. Amino acid sequence: CASRKGTSGGAGDTQYF.

The chain links TRBV15 to TRBJ2-5; D remains ambiguous. This CDR3 is built from 12 residues. V shed 5 bases and J shed 0 bases, with 4 bases lying between them. The germline V gene has CDR1 LNHNV and CDR2 YYDKDF (reference sequence). The CDR3, as DNA: TGTGCCACCAGCCAAAACCAAGAGACCCAGTACTTC. Translation: CATSQNQETQYF.

Written as DNA, the CDR3 is TGTGCCAGCAGCCGAGATAAGGACGTTTCAGGGGGCCGAGCTTTCTTT. Translating gives CASSRDKDVSGGRAFF. The J gene is TRBJ1-1, the V gene TRBV4-2; TRBD1 agrees at 8 bases. V gave up 4 bases and J gave up 10 bases; unmatched junction bases: 17. CDR1 is LGHNA and CDR2 is YNFKEQ in the germline V gene. CDR3 size: 16 residues.

The chain joins TRBV5-4 to TRBJ2-5, with 15 bases identical to TRBD2. J lost 2 bases, V lost 4 bases, and 9 bases had no gene match. The CDR3 runs 18 residues. Germline values: CDR1 SGHNT, CDR2 YYREEE (reference sequence). The CDR3 is CASSRGLAGGRGQETQYF. The CDR3 nucleotides are TGTGCCAGCAGCCGAGGACTAGCGGGGGGGCGAGGGCAAGAGACCCAGTACTTC. Filled out from reference TRBV5-4 and TRBJ2-5, the complete variable domain reads ETGVTQSPTHLIKTRGQQVTLRCSSQSGHNTVSWYQQALGQGPQFIFQYYREEENGRGNFPPRFSGLQFPNYSSELNVNALELDDSALYLCASSRGLAGGRGQETQYFGPGTRLLVL.

V and J are TRBV10-3 and TRBJ2-3, with 7 nucleotides matching TRBD1. CDR1 is ENHRY, CDR2 SYGVKD, per germline. The CDR3 length is 13 residues. V lost 10 bases and J lost 2; bases outside the gene matches: 6. The CDR3 DNA is TGTGCCACTTCGAGGGGGCTCACAGATACGCAGTATTTT. Amino acids: CATSRGLTDTQYF.

This rearrangement joins TRBV14 to TRBJ1-1; tentatively, D is TRBD1 (6 bases). The V end was cut by 5 bases, the J end by 6 bases, with 22 bases between. The germline CDR1 and CDR2 sequences are SGHDN and FVKESK. The CDR3 has 16 amino acids. CDR3 DNA: TGTGCCAGCAGCTACGAATTGGGACACCCCGCCGCTGAAGCTTTCTTT. Translated, it gives CASSYELGHPAAEAFF.

A single count supports this clone. The rearrangement uses TRBV19 and TRBJ2-3; no clear D. The V and J ends lost 7 bases and 4 bases respectively, with 12 bases between them. Germline V CDR1 and CDR2: LNHDA, SQIVND (reference sequence). CDR3 length equals 13 residues. For the CDR3, the DNA is TGTGCCAGTACTCACCCTCCGGCAGATACGCAGTATTTT. Translated: CASTHPPADTQYF.

V and J are TRBV25-1 and TRBJ1-6; tentative D call: TRBD1 (6 bases). Looked up from germline, CDR1 is MGHDK and CDR2 is SYGVNS. The CDR3 is made up of 14 amino acids. V shed 3 bases and J shed 7 bases, with 10 bases lying between them. The chain's CDR3 is CASSDWTENSPLHF. In DNA form, the CDR3 reads TGTGCCAGCAGTGATTGGACAGAGAATTCACCCCTCCACTTT.

The chain combines TRBV7-7 with TRBJ2-5; TRBD2 matches 8 bases. CDR1 is SSHAT, CDR2 FNYEAQ, per germline (reference sequence). V dropped 0 bases and J dropped 5; count of bases not matched to a gene: 11. CDR3 length: 17 residues. CDR3 in DNA: TGTGCCAGCAGCTTAGCGCGTAGGACTAGCAATCGGGAGACCCAGTACTTC. This translates into CASSLARRTSNRETQYF.

This chain joins TRBV4-1 and TRBJ1-5; 8 bases fit TRBD1. Per the germline V gene, CDR1 is MGHRA and CDR2 is YSYEKL. V dropped 0 bases and J dropped 12; count of bases not matched to a gene: 4. The CDR3 runs 13 residues. CDR3: CASSQDPTGGQHF. In DNA, the CDR3 is TGCGCCAGCAGCCAAGATCCCACAGGGGGCCAGCATTTT.

This clone was seen only a few times. The rearrangement links TRBV19 to TRBJ2-7; 9 bases align to TRBD2. The CDR3 covers 13 residues. V was clipped by 7 bases and J by 5 bases; unmatched bases: 6. CDR1 and CDR2 (germline): LNHDA, SQIVND (reference sequence). The CDR3 sequence: CASNGGGAHEQYF. The CDR3 DNA is TGTGCCAGTAACGGCGGGGGGGCGCACGAGCAGTACTTC.

The J gene is TRBJ1-1, the V gene TRBV9, with D perhaps matching TRBD1 (6 bases). The CDR3 consists of 15 residues. V gave up 0 bases and J gave up 4 bases, with 13 bases separating them. In germline, CDR1 is SGDLS, CDR2 YYNGEE. CDR3 in DNA: TGTGCCAGCAGCGTAGGGGACAATCAGCGCACTGAAGCTTTCTTT. Its translation is CASSVGDNQRTEAFF.

This clone has a handful of counts. The chain combines TRBV4-3 with TRBJ1-6; maybe TRBD1 (5 bases). The CDR3 runs to 14 residues. V was shortened by 4 bases and J by 6 bases, with 10 bases between the two germline ends. Germline CDR1 LGHNA, CDR2 YSLEER. This chain's CDR3 is CASSLGLPNSPLHF. The CDR3, as DNA: TGCGCCAGCAGCCTGGGACTACCTAATTCACCCCTCCACTTT.

The chain uses TRBV6-2 or TRBV6-3 and TRBJ2-7, with D perhaps matching TRBD2 (7 bases). Germline CDR1 is MNHEY and CDR2 is SVGEGT. This CDR3 spans 15 amino acids. Trimming pared 2 bases from V and 6 bases from J, leaving 17 bases between. This chain's CDR3 is CASSYLGGQGSEQYF. The CDR3 DNA sequence: TGTGCCAGCAGTTACCTCGGGGGGCAGGGGAGCGAGCAGTACTTC.